This T cell receptor (beta chain) was observed in a study of T cell repertoires in cytomegalovirus infection. The wider study: Matching HLA type, along with CMV infection, was indicated by public TCR beta signatures.

In TCRdb, the reads were re-called with MiXCR into one record per CDR3 protein. The data contain 180,000 or so distinct CDR3 sequences, about a sixth of them seen just once; the ten biggest clones take up almost 25%. V lost 3 bases and J lost 4, with 9 bases in between. The CDR3 contains 14 residues. Germline-derived CDR1 and CDR2 are SGHAT and FQNNGV. The rearrangement joins TRBV11-2 to TRBJ2-2; D possibly matches TRBD1 or TRBD2 (5 bases each). The sequence came from a human donor in good health (CMV status not recorded). Some clones in this sample may be carry-over from other donors' samples. The source material was CD8+ T cells from PBMCs. The CDR3 loop is CASSFGTSTGELFF. The CDR3 DNA is TGTGCCAGCAGCTTCGGGACCAGCACCGGGGAGCTGTTTTTT.